A selection of T cell receptor beta chains follows, all from one sample in a study of patients and donors after allogeneic stem cell transplantation. A single record per CDR3 protein comes from TCRdb applying MiXCR to the RT-PCR reads. The sample carries about a million distinct CDR3 sequences, more than 15% recorded once. Sequencing was done on a sample of blood, either unsorted or a sorted T cell fraction (not recorded which). The receptor source for this set is a human donor who was either an allogeneic HSCT recipient or a stem cell or donor lymphocyte infusion donor (not recorded which). It is not recorded whose cells these are; they may come from a transplant donor. Each CDR3 is given with its conserved first and last residue. D genes are given only for firm matches. Size values are once, few and many counts, or a class for expanded clones, and some rows have none.

j_gene | abundance | v_gene | d_gene | len | CDR3nt | CDR3aa
TRBJ1-2 | few | TRBV24-1 | NA | 14 | TGTGCCACCAGTGATCCCCCCGCGAAGCATGGCTACACCTTC | CATSDPPAKHGYTF
TRBJ2-7 | few | TRBV3-1 | TRBD2 | 15 | TGTGCCAGCAGCCAAGTTGTGGGAGGGCCGCAGGAGCAGTACTTC | CASSQVVGGPQEQYF
TRBJ1-2 | NA | TRBV4-1 | NA | 17 | TGCGCCAGCAGCCAAGAGGGTATACTGAAGGGAGACTATGGCTACACCTTC | CASSQEGILKGDYGYTF
TRBJ2-7 | few | TRBV13 | NA | 15 | TGTGCCAGCAGCTTCTGGGGGCGAAGCTCCTACGAGCAGTACTTC | CASSFWGRSSYEQYF
TRBJ1-2 | NA | TRBV4-3 | TRBD1 | 14 | TGCGCCAGCAGCCAAGATCCACAGACAGGGTTCAACACCTTC | CASSQDPQTGFNTF
TRBJ1-2 | NA | TRBV7-9 | TRBD1 | 16 | TGTGCCAGCAGCCCGAGAGCTTCCGGGACAGAGCGTGGCTACACCTTC | CASSPRASGTERGYTF
TRBJ2-1 | NA | TRBV30 | TRBD2 | 16 | TGTGCCTGGGGAAGCCCCTTAGCGGGAGTATTCCATGAGCAGTTCTTC | CAWGSPLAGVFHEQFF
TRBJ1-1 | few | TRBV12-3/TRBV12-4 | NA | 14 | TGTGCCAGCAGCAAAACCAGGGTGAACACTGAAGCTTTCTTT | CASSKTRVNTEAFF
TRBJ2-7 | NA | TRBV30 | TRBD1 | 12 | TGTGCCTGGGGGACAGGGACCTACGAGCAGTACTTC | CAWGTGTYEQYF
TRBJ1-2 | NA | TRBV12-3/TRBV12-4 | NA | 14 | TGTGCCAGCAGAATTGGGAGGAACCCGGGACGATACACCTTC | CASRIGRNPGRYTF
TRBJ2-2 | NA | TRBV5-6 | NA | 17 | TGTGCCAGCAGCTTGGGTGATAGGACGGTGAACACCGGGGAGCTGTTTTTT | CASSLGDRTVNTGELFF
TRBJ2-1 | NA | TRBV9 | NA | 15 | TGTGCCAGCAGCGTCCACCGAGGGGCTGGGGATGAGCAGTTCTTC | CASSVHRGAGDEQFF
TRBJ2-3 | NA | TRBV10-3 | TRBD2 | 15 | TGTGCCATCAACCCTAGCGGGGAGGCCACAGATACGCAGTATTTT | CAINPSGEATDTQYF
TRBJ2-1 | few | TRBV5-1 | TRBD1 | 16 | TGCGCCAGCAGCCCCTCCCACGGGACAGGATACAATGAGCAGTTCTTC | CASSPSHGTGYNEQFF
TRBJ2-7 | NA | TRBV6-1 | NA | 11 | TGTGCCAGCAAGGGAGGAATCGCGCAGTACTTC | CASKGGIAQYF
TRBJ2-5 | few | TRBV30 | NA | 13 | TGTGCCTGGAGTGCTGGGGGAGGAGAGACCCAGTACTTC | CAWSAGGGETQYF
TRBJ1-6 | NA | TRBV20-1 | NA | 15 | TGCAGTGCTAGAGCCGGGGGCTCCTATAATTCACCCCTCCACTTT | CSARAGGSYNSPLHF
TRBJ2-7 | few | TRBV6-1 | NA | 12 | TGTGCCAGCAGCGGGACCCGACTCGAGCAGTACTTC | CASSGTRLEQYF
TRBJ2-7 | NA | TRBV5-1 | NA | 14 | TGCGCCAGCCAGGGCGGAGCGGCCTCCTACGAGCAGTACTTC | CASQGGAASYEQYF
TRBJ1-1 | NA | TRBV20-1 | NA | 14 | TGCAGTGCTAGTAGGCCAGGCCGGGCATCTGAAGCTTTCTTT | CSASRPGRASEAFF
TRBJ2-7 | few | TRBV3-1 | TRBD1 | 14 | TGTGCCAGCAGCCGCGGGACAGGTGTTAACGAGCAGTACTTC | CASSRGTGVNEQYF
TRBJ1-1 | many | TRBV20-1 | TRBD1 | 12 | TGCAGTGCTTCCAGGGGGCGAACTGAAGCTTTCTTT | CSASRGRTEAFF
TRBJ2-7 | few | TRBV7-2 | NA | 15 | TGTGCCAGCAGCTCTCAACAGGGAGCGGGCTACGAGCAGTACTTC | CASSSQQGAGYEQYF
TRBJ2-1 | few | TRBV12-3/TRBV12-4 | NA | 13 | TGTGCCAGCAGTCCCCTAGGGGGGAATGAGCAGTTCTTC | CASSPLGGNEQFF
TRBJ2-1 | once | TRBV20-1 | NA | 14 | TGCAGTGCTAGAGATCTTAATGAGGGGGGTGAGCAGTTCTTC | CSARDLNEGGEQFF
TRBJ2-7 | NA | TRBV7-9 | TRBD2 | 16 | TGTGCCAGCAGTCCTACCGGGCTAGCGGGAGTATACGAGCAGTACTTC | CASSPTGLAGVYEQYF
TRBJ1-6 | NA | TRBV9 | NA | 14 | TGTGCCAGCAGCGTAGCGGGTATGAACTCACCCCTCCACTTT | CASSVAGMNSPLHF
TRBJ1-2 | few | TRBV4-3 | TRBD1 | 15 | TGCGCCAGCAGCTCGGACAGGGTAGTTGACTATGGCTACACCTTC | CASSSDRVVDYGYTF
TRBJ2-1 | NA | TRBV20-1 | NA | 15 | TGCAGTGCTAGAGTGGGCTACAGCCCCTACAATGAGCAGTTCTTC | CSARVGYSPYNEQFF